One and the same sample provided the 8 T cell receptor beta chains below, sequenced in a study of blood T cell repertoires in COVID-19. Using immunoSEQ multiplex PCR, the repertoire was profiled, and TCRdb retains in-frame clones only, with some absent. The repertoire has fewer than 300,000 clones, approximately 90% of them found once; the top ten carry 2% to 2.5%. Sequenced sample: PBMCs or T cells enriched from blood (not recorded which). These TCRs come from a woman aged 35 to 49 with acute COVID-19.

This rearrangement joins TRBV4-3 to TRBJ2-1; D is ambiguous. Germline V gives CDR1 LGHNA, CDR2 YSLEER. The germline V and J ends were trimmed by 0 bases and 0 bases, with 6 bases remaining between them. CDR3 length: 15 residues. CDR3 DNA sequence: TGCGCCAGCAGCCAAGAATTGAGCTCCTACAATGAGCAGTTCTTC. This gives the protein CASSQELSSYNEQFF.

The chain links TRBV24-1 to TRBJ2-1; maybe TRBD1 (5 bases). Trimming pared 5 bases from V and 9 bases from J, leaving 22 bases between. Germline V lookup: CDR1 KGHDR, CDR2 SFDVKD. This CDR3 comprises 16 residues. This chain's CDR3 is CATSGSRQGKLGEQFF. The CDR3 bases are TGTGCCACCAGTGGTTCTCGGCAGGGCAAATTGGGTGAGCAGTTCTTC.

A note on this clone: Distinct nucleotide sequences in the sample also encode this CDR3. The chain joins TRBV19 to TRBJ1-1; perhaps TRBD1 as D (6 bases). V was pared by 1 base and J by 4 bases, with 7 bases between. Germline V lookup: CDR1 LNHDA, CDR2 SQIVND (reference sequence). The CDR3 length is 13 residues. The CDR3 nucleotides read TGTGCCAGTAGTATAGGAGGGGGCACTGAAGCTTTCTTT. Residues: CASSIGGGTEAFF.

The chain joins TRBV4-3 to TRBJ2-7, with a weak D call TRBD1 (5 bases). This CDR3 has 18 residues. Germline V gene lookup returns CDR1 LGHNA and CDR2 YSLEER. The ends were cut back, 7 bases at V and 6 bases at J, with 31 bases in the middle. CDR3 loop: CASNPREIMKESWFEQYF. The DNA for the CDR3 is TGCGCCAGCAACCCCAGGGAAATAATGAAGGAGTCCTGGTTCGAGCAGTACTTC.

V gene TRBV28 combines with J gene TRBJ2-7, with a weak D call TRBD2 (6 bases). The CDR3 covers 14 residues. V lost 9 bases, J lost 4 bases, and 19 bases lay in between. Germline CDR1 MDHEN, CDR2 SYDVKM. The CDR3 sequence is CASRTGTRQYEQYF. The CDR3 DNA reads TGTGCCAGTCGGACTGGGACTCGCCAATACGAGCAGTACTTC.

This rearrangement joins TRBV5-1 to TRBJ1-2; D gene uncertain. Germline assignment: CDR1 SGHRS and CDR2 YFSETQ. The CDR3 has 15 amino acids. The V gene lost 5 bases and the J gene lost 4 bases, with 18 bases spanning the gap. The CDR3, as DNA: TGCGCCAGCAGTATCGCCGGGGAGGCGGTCTATGGCTACACCTTC. Amino acids: CASSIAGEAVYGYTF.

This chain uses TRBV28 with TRBJ2-7; the D gene is possibly TRBD2 (6 bases). The ends were cut back, 4 bases at V and 6 bases at J, with 22 bases in the middle. The CDR3 runs to 16 residues. Germline V gives CDR1 MDHEN, CDR2 SYDVKM. The CDR3 spells CASSSGGVRENAEQYF. CDR3 nucleotide sequence: TGTGCCAGCAGTTCCGGCGGGGTTCGGGAGAACGCCGAGCAGTACTTC.

DNA for the CDR3: TGTGCCAGCAGCCGAACAGGGGGCTACGAGCAGTACTTC. It codes for CASSRTGGYEQYF. The chain has TRBV7-8 and TRBJ2-7, with TRBD1 identical over 8 bases. Germline CDR1 and CDR2: SGHVS and FQNEAQ. The CDR3 totals 13 residues. With 5 bases clipped from V and 3 bases from J, the junction kept 3 bases outside the gene matches.